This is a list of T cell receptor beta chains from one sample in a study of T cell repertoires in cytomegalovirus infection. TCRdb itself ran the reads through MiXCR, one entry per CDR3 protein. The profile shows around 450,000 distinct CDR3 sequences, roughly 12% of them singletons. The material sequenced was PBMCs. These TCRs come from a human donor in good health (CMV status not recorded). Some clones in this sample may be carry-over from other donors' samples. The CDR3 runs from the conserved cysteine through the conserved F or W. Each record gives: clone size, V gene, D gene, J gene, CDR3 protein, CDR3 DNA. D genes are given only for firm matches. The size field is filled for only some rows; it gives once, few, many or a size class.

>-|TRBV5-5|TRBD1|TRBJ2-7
CASSFLDRSLSYEQYF
TGTGCCAGCAGCTTCTTGGACAGGAGTTTATCCTACGAGCAGTACTTC
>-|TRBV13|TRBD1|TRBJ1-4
CASSQRTGVLKEKLFF
TGTGCCAGCAGCCAGCGGACAGGGGTCCTGAAGGAAAAACTGTTTTTT
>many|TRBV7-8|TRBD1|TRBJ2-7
CASSLAQGQGVPTSHEQYF
TGTGCCAGCAGCTTAGCGCAGGGACAGGGTGTCCCAACGTCCCACGAGCAGTACTTC
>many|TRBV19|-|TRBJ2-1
CASSPGQGGLREGNEQFF
TGTGCCAGTAGTCCGGGACAGGGCGGTTTACGGGAGGGTAATGAGCAGTTCTTC
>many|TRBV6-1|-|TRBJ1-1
CASSLRVGEAFF
TGTGCCAGCAGTCTAAGAGTGGGTGAAGCTTTCTTT
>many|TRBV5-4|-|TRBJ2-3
CASTARSTDTQYF
TGTGCCAGCACCGCGAGGAGCACAGATACGCAGTATTTT
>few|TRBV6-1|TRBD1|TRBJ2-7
CASWTQGAGGEQYF
TGTGCCAGCTGGACCCAGGGGGCGGGTGGAGAGCAGTACTTC
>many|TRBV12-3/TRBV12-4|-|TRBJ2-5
CASSLFFRVWETQYF
TGTGCCAGCAGTTTATTCTTTAGGGTTTGGGAGACCCAGTACTTC
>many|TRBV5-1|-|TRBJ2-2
CASSADREGGELFF
TGCGCCAGCAGCGCCGACAGGGAGGGCGGGGAGCTGTTTTTT
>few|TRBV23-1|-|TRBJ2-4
CASSQNRDILAKNIQYF
TGCGCCAGCAGTCAAAACCGGGACATCCTAGCCAAAAACATTCAGTACTTC
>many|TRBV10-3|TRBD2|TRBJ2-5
CAISGFPTSGTRETQYF
TGTGCCATCAGTGGATTTCCGACTAGCGGGACCCGAGAGACCCAGTACTTC
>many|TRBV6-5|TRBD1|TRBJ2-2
CASSYRTGYAGELFF
TGTGCCAGCAGTTACCGGACAGGCTACGCCGGGGAGCTGTTTTTT
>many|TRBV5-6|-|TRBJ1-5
CASSSGGGDQPQHF
TGTGCCAGCAGCTCCGGGGGGGGGGATCAGCCCCAGCATTTT
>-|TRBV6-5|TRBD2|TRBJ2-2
CASSYSRGTSGNTGELFF
TGTGCCAGCAGTTACTCTCGAGGGACTAGCGGCAACACCGGGGAGCTGTTTTTT
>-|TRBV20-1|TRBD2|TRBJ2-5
CSAPGLANGETQYF
TGCAGTGCTCCGGGACTAGCGAATGGAGAGACCCAGTACTTC
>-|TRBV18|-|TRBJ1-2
CASSADRNGYTF
TGTGCCAGCTCAGCCGACAGGAATGGCTACACCTTC
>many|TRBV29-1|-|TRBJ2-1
CSAQGAWENEQFF
TGCAGCGCCCAGGGAGCCTGGGAAAATGAGCAGTTCTTC
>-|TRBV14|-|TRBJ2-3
CASSLGLPDTQYF
TGTGCCAGCAGCCTAGGACTACCAGATACGCAGTATTTT
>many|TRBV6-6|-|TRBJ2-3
CASEYRDTDTQYF
TGTGCCAGCGAATACAGGGACACAGATACGCAGTATTTT
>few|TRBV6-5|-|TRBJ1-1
CASHLPGANTEAFF
TGTGCCAGTCATCTTCCAGGGGCGAACACTGAAGCTTTCTTT
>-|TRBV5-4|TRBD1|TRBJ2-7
CASSFGQGFGEQYF
TGTGCCAGCAGCTTCGGACAGGGATTTGGCGAGCAGTACTTC
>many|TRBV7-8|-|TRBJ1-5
CASSSGQYQQPQHF
TGTGCCAGCAGCTCCGGACAGTATCAACAGCCCCAGCATTTT
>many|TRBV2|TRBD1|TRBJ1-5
CASSEGWDRGNSRQPQHF
TGTGCCAGCAGCGAAGGGTGGGACAGGGGTAATTCAAGGCAGCCCCAGCATTTT